Included here is one TCR beta chain sequence, with context. What it binds is unknown. The data originate from a study of vaccination and CD4 T cells after COVID-19. Study summary: SARS-CoV-2 PCR on nasal swabs had been positive for the convalescent patients; several were mild and one was severe. From HCoV-229E, HCoV-OC43, HCoV-NL63 and SARS-CoV-2, overlapping spike peptides were used to stimulate the cells.

CDR3 length: 14 amino acids. The V gene lost 8 bases and the J gene lost 0 bases, with 12 bases spanning the gap. CDR1 and CDR2 from the germline V gene are LGHNA and YNFKEQ. Treatment here: 10-day PBMC culture with coronavirus spike peptide pools or control peptides (ViraFEST assay). Patients returned positive PCR results between March and December 2020, earlier than US Alpha, Beta and Delta variants. Overall study findings and caveats: The rise in median SARS-CoV-2-reactive clonotypes, from roughly 19 to 38, was not significant.

Sequencing of DNA taken from cultured CD4+ T cells relied on the Oncomine TCR Beta short-read assay. TCRdb processed the PCR reads anew with MiXCR; each CDR3 protein has one entry. The table records 20,000 to 30,000 distinct CDR3 sequences, around 66% of them present only once. This sequence was found in a human donor who had recovered from COVID-19. Material for sequencing was CD4+ T cells from blood, cultured in vitro. This chain joins TRBV4-2 and TRBJ2-3; D might be TRBD2 (5 bases). The CDR3: CASERGGSTDTQYF. The CDR3 region has the DNA TGTGCCAGCGAAAGAGGCGGGAGCACAGATACGCAGTATTTT.